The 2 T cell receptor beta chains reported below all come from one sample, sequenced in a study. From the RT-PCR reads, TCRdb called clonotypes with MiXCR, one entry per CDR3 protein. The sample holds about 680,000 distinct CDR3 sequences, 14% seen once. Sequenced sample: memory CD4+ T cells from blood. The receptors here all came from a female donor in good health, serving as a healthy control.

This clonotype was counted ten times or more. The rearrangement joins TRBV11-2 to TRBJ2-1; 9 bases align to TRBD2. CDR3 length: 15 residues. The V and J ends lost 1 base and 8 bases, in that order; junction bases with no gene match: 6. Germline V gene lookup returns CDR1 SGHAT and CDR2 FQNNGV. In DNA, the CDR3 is TGTGCCAGCAGCTTAGTAGCGGGAGTTCGGGATGAGCAGTTCTTC. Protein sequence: CASSLVAGVRDEQFF.

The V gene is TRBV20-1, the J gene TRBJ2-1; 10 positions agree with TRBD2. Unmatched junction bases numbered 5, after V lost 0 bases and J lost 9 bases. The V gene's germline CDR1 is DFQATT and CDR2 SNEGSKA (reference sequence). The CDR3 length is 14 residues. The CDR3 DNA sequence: TGCAGTGCTAGAGATGGTAGCGGGGGGAGTGAGCAGTTCTTC. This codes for CSARDGSGGSEQFF.